These T cell receptor beta chains were read from a single sample in a study of graft-versus-host responses after intestinal transplantation. The antigens for these receptors are not known. Only in-frame clones appear in the TCRdb table, and some are missing; sequencing was by immunoSEQ multiplex PCR. The sample includes around 100,000 clones, 85% to 95% of them seen just once. This sample comprised unstimulated CD8+ T cells sorted from spleen or lymph node cells, obtained before transplant. The receptors were gathered from a human donor who was the organ donor for an intestinal transplant. CDR3s include the opening cysteine and the closing phenylalanine or tryptophan. A D gene is named only where the DNA matches it firmly. Clone sizes are given selectively: once, few, many, or a class where the clone is expanded.

J gene,D gene,V gene,clone size,CDR3 DNA,CDR3 protein
TRBJ2-1,.,TRBV27,.,TGTGCCAGCAGTTTATCGGCCAATGAGCAGTTCTTC,CASSLSANEQFF
TRBJ2-7,TRBD1,TRBV6-1,.,TGTGCCAGCAGTTCCCGGGACAGGGGACACGAGCAGTACTTC,CASSSRDRGHEQYF
TRBJ2-5,.,TRBV19,.,TGTGCCAGTAGTACACGACAGGCCCAAGAGACCCAGTACTTC,CASSTRQAQETQYF
TRBJ2-3,.,TRBV9,.,TGTGCCAGCAGCCGCGGGACAGATAGCACAGATACGCAGTATTTT,CASSRGTDSTDTQYF
TRBJ2-3,.,TRBV19,.,TGTGCCAGTAGTATTTACGCCGCAGATACGCAGTATTTT,CASSIYAADTQYF
TRBJ1-2,.,TRBV4-2,.,TGTGCCAGCAGGGCCCAACGGGATAACGGCTATGGCTACACCTTC,CASRAQRDNGYGYTF
TRBJ2-1,TRBD2,TRBV6-1,.,TGTGCCAGCAGTTCCGGGACTAGCGGCTACAATGAGCAGTTCTTC,CASSSGTSGYNEQFF
TRBJ1-5,.,TRBV4-1,.,TGCGCCAGCAGCCAAGACTCCAATCAGCCCCAGCATTTT,CASSQDSNQPQHF
TRBJ2-3,TRBD1,TRBV4-3,.,TGCGCCAGCAGCCAAGATCGTGACAGGGGAACAGATACGCAGTATTTT,CASSQDRDRGTDTQYF
TRBJ2-7,.,TRBV19,once,TGTGCCAGTAGTACGGCCAGGGGTTCCTACGAGCAGTACTTC,CASSTARGSYEQYF
TRBJ1-5,.,TRBV7-9,.,TGTGCCAGCAGCCCAACAGGAGGGGGCAATCAGCCCCAGCATTTT,CASSPTGGGNQPQHF
TRBJ2-7,.,TRBV2,once,TGTGCCAGCAGTGAAGGCGGCATTAGCTCCTACGAGCAGTACTTC,CASSEGGISSYEQYF
TRBJ2-7,.,TRBV4-1,once,TGCGCCAGCAGCCAAGATGATATGGTGGGGGGCGTTTACGAGCAGTACTTC,CASSQDDMVGGVYEQYF
TRBJ1-4,.,TRBV27,.,TGTGCCAGCAGCCCCTCCACAGGGTTCTTTGAAAAACTGTTTTTT,CASSPSTGFFEKLFF